This T cell receptor (beta chain) was captured in a study of cytomegalovirus exposure and HLA in healthy donors. As for the study in general: A preliminary data release comprised around 90 million unique TCRs obtained from HLA-typed donors. Whole-study results and caveats: The authors excluded some V segments, including TRBV6-2 and TRBV6-3, as indistinguishable. Association with HLA alleles at 0.05 false discovery rate was found for 15,000 to 20,000 TCR beta sequences in a later analysis. About 87% or about 30% of the time was how often most TCR beta V segments were productive, according to an earlier analysis.

PCR was performed using 60 Vbeta and 13 Jbeta primers. Profiling relied on immunoSEQ multiplex PCR, and the TCRdb table lists in-frame clones only, not all of them. The table records 130,000 to 150,000 clones, 75% to 80% of them present only once. The V and J ends lost 8 bases and 4 bases, in that order; junction bases with no gene match: 4. Germline assignment: CDR1 MNHNY and CDR2 SVGAGI (reference sequence). The CDR3 has 13 residues. With regard to this clone: No antigen is known for it.

This clonotype was obtained from a man aged 18 to 29 in good health and CMV-seronegative. The rearrangement uses TRBV6-6 and TRBJ1-5, with 8 bases lining up with TRBD1. The sample comprised PBMCs. In DNA form, the CDR3 reads TGTGCCAGCGGCCGACAGGGGAATCAGCCCCAGCATTTT. This codes for CASGRQGNQPQHF.